This TCR beta chain originates from a study of Graves' ophthalmopathy and Graves' hyperthyroidism. Overall study findings and caveats: Most clonotypes expanded in thyroid above 0.001 frequency were present in blood too.

Presentation of ophthalmopathy in the donors involved moderate-to-severe activity, CAS ≥3, NOSPECS ≥4 and a duration under 3 months. The TCR beta CDR3 regions underwent amplification from RNA transcripts. Amplification began with first-round RT-PCR using HTBI primers, then second-round multiplex PCR was performed. A single record per CDR3 protein comes from TCRdb applying MiXCR to the multiplex PCR reads. The sample includes around 400,000 distinct CDR3 sequences, around 20% of them seen just once. On this clonotype itself: Its antigen is unidentified.

The germline V gene encodes CDR1 SNHLY and CDR2 FYNNEI. Trimming stripped 6 bases from V and 9 bases from J, with 15 bases between. The CDR3 sequence is 12 residues long. Sequenced sample: peripheral blood. The sequence came from a woman between 18 and 29 years old with Graves' ophthalmopathy. The V gene is TRBV2, the J gene TRBJ2-7; D is possibly TRBD1 (5 bases). CDR3 protein: CASSGDSRGQYF. CDR3 bases: TGTGCCAGCAGCGGCGACAGTCGTGGGCAGTACTTC.